This T cell receptor (beta chain) stems from a study of human T cells and chemical hapten exposure. Many counts were recorded for this clonotype. Its antigen is undetermined. Study-wide results and caveats: There were significantly more large CDR3 similarity clusters among expanded TCRs than among controls.

Specified time point: patch test 1, 2 weeks after DPC sensitization. Treatment indicated: therapeutic diphenylcyclopropenone sensitization with weekly scalp DPC. Blood draws came before every patch-test application. Per germline, CDR1 DFQATT and CDR2 SNEGSKA (reference sequence). CDR3 size: 15 residues. V shed 5 bases and J 4 bases; nucleotides not matched to a gene: 8. Using its own MiXCR run on the RACE reads, TCRdb lists one record per CDR3 protein. Among around 52,000 distinct CDR3 sequences listed, approximately 8.6% were seen once. The chain carries TRBV20-1 and TRBJ2-3, with 11 bases aligning to TRBD2. Material: whole blood, obtained in connection with sensitization to the hapten diphenylcyclopropenone (DPC). The TCR was taken from a woman in her thirties or forties with alopecia areata. Some clones in this sample may be carry-over from other donors' samples. CDR3 sequence (DNA): TGCAGTGCTCTATCTAGCGGGGGGAGTTCAGATACGCAGTATTTT. It translates to CSALSSGGSSDTQYF.